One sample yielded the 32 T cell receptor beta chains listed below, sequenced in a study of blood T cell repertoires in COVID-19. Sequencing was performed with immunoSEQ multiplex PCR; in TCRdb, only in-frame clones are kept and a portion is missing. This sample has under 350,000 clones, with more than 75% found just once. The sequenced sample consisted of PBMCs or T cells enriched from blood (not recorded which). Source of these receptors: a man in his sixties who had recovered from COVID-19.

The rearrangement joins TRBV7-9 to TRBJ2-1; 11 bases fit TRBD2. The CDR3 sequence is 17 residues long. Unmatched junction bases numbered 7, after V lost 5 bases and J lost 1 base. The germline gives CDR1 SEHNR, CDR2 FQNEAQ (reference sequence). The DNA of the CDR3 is TGTGCCAGCAGCCTCCCTAGCGGGAGGTCTTCCTACAATGAGCAGTTCTTC. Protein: CASSLPSGRSSYNEQFF.

This chain's CDR3 is CSADTTDKPPDTQYF. The CDR3 coding sequence is TGCAGCGCCGACACGACGGATAAGCCCCCAGATACGCAGTATTTT. This chain links TRBV29-1 with TRBJ2-3; D not resolved. V was pared by 7 bases and J by 4 bases, with 21 bases between. The CDR3 spans 15 residues. Germline V CDR1 and CDR2: SQVTM, ANQGSEA.

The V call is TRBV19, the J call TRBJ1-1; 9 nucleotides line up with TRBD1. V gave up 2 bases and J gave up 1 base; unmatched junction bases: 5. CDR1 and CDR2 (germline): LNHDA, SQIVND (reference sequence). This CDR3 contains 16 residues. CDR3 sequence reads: CASSIRDRARNTEAFF. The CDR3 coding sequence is TGTGCCAGTAGTATACGGGACAGGGCCAGGAACACTGAAGCTTTCTTT.

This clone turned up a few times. The CDR3 nucleotides are TGTGCCAGCAGTGAAGCACTAGCGAACTACGAGCAGTACTTC. The encoded protein is CASSEALANYEQYF. This chain uses TRBV6-1 with TRBJ2-7; 7 positions match TRBD2. This CDR3 contains 14 residues. The ends lost 0 bases at V and 3 bases at J; junction bases unmatched: 2. The germline V gene encodes CDR1 MNHNS and CDR2 SASEGT.

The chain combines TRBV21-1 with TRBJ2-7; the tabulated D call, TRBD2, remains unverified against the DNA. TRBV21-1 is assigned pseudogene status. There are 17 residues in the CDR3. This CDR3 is CASSKGEPGASSYEQYF. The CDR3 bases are TGTGCCAGCAGCAAAGGGGAGCCGGGAGCAAGCTCCTACGAGCAGTACTTC.

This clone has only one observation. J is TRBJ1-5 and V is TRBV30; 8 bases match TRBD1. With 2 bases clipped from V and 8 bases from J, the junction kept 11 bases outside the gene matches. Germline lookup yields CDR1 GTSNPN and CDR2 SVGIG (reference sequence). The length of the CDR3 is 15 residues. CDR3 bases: TGTGCCTGGAGTAACTTGGGACAGGTTTATGAGCCCCAGCATTTT. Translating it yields CAWSNLGQVYEPQHF. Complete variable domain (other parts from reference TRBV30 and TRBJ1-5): SQTIHQWPATLVQPVGSPLSLECTVEGTSNPNLYWYRQAAGRGLQLLFYSVGIGQISSEVPQNLSASRPQDRQFILSSKKLLLSDSGFYLCAWSNLGQVYEPQHFGDGTRLSIL.

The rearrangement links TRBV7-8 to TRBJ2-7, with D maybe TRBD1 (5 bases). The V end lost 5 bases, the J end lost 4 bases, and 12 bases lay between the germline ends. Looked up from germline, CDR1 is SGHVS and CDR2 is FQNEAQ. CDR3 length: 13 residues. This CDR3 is CASSQDTLYEQYF. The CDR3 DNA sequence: TGTGCCAGCAGCCAGGACACCCTTTACGAGCAGTACTTC.

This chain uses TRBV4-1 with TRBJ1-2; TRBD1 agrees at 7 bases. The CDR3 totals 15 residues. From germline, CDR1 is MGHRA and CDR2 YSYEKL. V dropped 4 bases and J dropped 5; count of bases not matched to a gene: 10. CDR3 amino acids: CASSLAETGVYGYTF. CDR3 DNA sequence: TGCGCCAGCAGCCTTGCCGAAACAGGGGTTTATGGCTACACCTTC.

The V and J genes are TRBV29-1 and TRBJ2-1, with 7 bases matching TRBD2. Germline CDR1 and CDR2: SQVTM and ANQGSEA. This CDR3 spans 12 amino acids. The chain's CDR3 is CTAGRETGEQFF. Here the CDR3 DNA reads TGCACGGCTGGGCGGGAGACGGGAGAGCAGTTCTTC.

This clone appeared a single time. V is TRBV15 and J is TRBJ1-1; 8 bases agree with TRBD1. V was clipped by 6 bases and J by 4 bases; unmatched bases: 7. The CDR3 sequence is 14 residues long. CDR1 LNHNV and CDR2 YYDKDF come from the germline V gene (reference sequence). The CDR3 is CATRAGGRVTEAFF. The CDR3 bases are TGTGCCACCAGAGCAGGGGGCAGGGTCACTGAAGCTTTCTTT.

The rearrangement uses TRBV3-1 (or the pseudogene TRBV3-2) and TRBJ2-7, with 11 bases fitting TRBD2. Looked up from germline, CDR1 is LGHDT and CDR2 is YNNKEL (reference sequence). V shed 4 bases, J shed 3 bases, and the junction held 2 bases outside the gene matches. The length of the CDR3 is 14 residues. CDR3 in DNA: TGTGCCAGCAGCCCTAGCGGGAGGCTCTACGAGCAGTACTTC. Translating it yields CASSPSGRLYEQYF.

The DNA of the CDR3 is TGTGCCAGCAGTGGGACACTCGGTATCCAAGAGACCCAGTACTTC. It yields the protein CASSGTLGIQETQYF. This chain connects TRBV25-1 to TRBJ2-5; TRBD1 is a possible D gene (5 bases). The V and J ends lost 4 bases and 1 base respectively, with 13 bases between them. The CDR3 length is 15 residues. In germline, CDR1 is MGHDK, CDR2 SYGVNS.

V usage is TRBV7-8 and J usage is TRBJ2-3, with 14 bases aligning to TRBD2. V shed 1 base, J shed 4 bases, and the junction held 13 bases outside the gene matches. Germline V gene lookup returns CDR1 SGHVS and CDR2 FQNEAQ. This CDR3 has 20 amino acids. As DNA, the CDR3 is TGTGCCAGCAGCTTAGGCCTCTTGACTAGCGGGAGGGCCAACTCAGATACGCAGTATTTT. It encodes CASSLGLLTSGRANSDTQYF. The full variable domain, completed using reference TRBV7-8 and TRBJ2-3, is GAGVSQSPRYKVAKRGQDVALRCDPISGHVSLFWYQQALGQGPEFLTYFQNEAQLDKSGLPSDRFFAERPEGSVSTLKIQRTQQEDSAVYLCASSLGLLTSGRANSDTQYFGPGTRLTVL.

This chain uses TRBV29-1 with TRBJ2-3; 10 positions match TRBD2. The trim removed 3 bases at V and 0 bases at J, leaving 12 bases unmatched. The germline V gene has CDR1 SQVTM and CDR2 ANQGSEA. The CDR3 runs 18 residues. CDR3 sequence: CSVDGTSGRAYSTDTQYF. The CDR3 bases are TGCAGCGTTGACGGGACGAGCGGGAGGGCCTATAGCACAGATACGCAGTATTTT.

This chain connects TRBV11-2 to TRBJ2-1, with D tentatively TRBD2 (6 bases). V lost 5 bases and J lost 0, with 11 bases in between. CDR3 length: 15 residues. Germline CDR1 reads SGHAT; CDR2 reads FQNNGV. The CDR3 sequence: CASSLSGLSYNEQFF. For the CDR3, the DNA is TGTGCCAGCAGCCTTAGCGGCCTCTCCTACAATGAGCAGTTCTTC. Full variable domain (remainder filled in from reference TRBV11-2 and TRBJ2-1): EAGVAQSPRYKIIEKRQSVAFWCNPISGHATLYWYQQILGQGPKLLIQFQNNGVVDDSQLPKDRFSAERLKGVDSTLKIQPAKLEDSAVYLCASSLSGLSYNEQFFGPGTRLTVL.

This CDR3 reads CASSEGAQWSSYEQYF. As DNA, the CDR3 is TGTGCCAGCAGCGAGGGGGCACAGTGGTCTTCCTACGAGCAGTACTTC. The chain is built from TRBV9 and TRBJ2-7; 7 nucleotides match TRBD1. The junction had 10 bases not matched to a gene; V was cut back by 3 bases and J by 1 base. Germline CDR1 and CDR2: SGDLS and YYNGEE. CDR3 length: 16 amino acids.

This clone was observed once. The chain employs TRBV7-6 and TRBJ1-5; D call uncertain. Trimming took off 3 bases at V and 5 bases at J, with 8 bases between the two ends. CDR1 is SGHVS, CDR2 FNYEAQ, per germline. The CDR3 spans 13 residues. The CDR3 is CASSLAQDQPQHF. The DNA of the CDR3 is TGTGCCAGCAGCTTGGCCCAAGATCAGCCCCAGCATTTT.

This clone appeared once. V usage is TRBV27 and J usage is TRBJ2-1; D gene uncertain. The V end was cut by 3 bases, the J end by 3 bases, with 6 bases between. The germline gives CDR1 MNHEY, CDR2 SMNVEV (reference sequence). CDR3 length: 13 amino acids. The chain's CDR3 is CASSFSSYNEQFF. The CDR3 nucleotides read TGTGCCAGCAGTTTTAGCAGCTACAATGAGCAGTTCTTC.

CDR3 residues: CASRQGVGTGELFF. CDR3 nucleotides: TGCGCCAGCCGACAGGGGGTGGGCACCGGGGAGCTGTTTTTT. This chain links TRBV4-3 with TRBJ2-2; 9 bases agree with TRBD1. The CDR3 runs 14 residues. Trimming at V came to 8 bases and at J to 4 bases, leaving 5 bases not matched to a gene. Germline CDR1 reads LGHNA; CDR2 reads YSLEER.

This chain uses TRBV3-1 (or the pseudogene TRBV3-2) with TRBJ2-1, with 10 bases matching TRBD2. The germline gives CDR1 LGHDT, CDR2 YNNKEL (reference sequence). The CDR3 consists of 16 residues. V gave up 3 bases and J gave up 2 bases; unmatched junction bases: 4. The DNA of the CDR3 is TGTGCCAGCAGCCAGAGAGGACTAGCGGCCTACAATGAGCAGTTCTTC. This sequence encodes CASSQRGLAAYNEQFF.

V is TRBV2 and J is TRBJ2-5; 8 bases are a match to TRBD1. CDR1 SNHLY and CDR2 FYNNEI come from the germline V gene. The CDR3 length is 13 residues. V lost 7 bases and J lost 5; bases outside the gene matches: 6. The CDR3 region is CASMSGGMETQYF. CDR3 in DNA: TGTGCCAGCATGTCAGGGGGCATGGAGACCCAGTACTTC.

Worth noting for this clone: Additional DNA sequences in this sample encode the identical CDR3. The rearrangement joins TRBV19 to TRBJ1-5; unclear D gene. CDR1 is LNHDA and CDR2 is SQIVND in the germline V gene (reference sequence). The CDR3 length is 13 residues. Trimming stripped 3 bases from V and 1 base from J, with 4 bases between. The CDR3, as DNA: TGTGCCAGTAGTATTAGCAGCAATCAGCCCCAGCATTTT. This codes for CASSISSNQPQHF.

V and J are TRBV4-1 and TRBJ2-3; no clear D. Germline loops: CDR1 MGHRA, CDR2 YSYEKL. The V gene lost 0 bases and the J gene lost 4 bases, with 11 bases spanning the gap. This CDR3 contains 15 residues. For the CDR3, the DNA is TGCGCCAGCAGCCAAGATAGAAGAGGCCCAGATACGCAGTATTTT. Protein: CASSQDRRGPDTQYF.

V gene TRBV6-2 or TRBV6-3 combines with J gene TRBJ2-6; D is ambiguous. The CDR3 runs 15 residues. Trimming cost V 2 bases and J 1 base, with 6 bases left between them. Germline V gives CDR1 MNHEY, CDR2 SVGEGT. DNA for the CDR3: TGTGCCAGCAGTTACCGCCAGTCTGGGGCCAACGTCCTGACTTTC. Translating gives CASSYRQSGANVLTF.

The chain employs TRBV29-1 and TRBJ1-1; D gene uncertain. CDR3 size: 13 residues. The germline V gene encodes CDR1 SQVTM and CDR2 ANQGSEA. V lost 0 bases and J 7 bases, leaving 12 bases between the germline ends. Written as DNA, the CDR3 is TGCAGCGTTGAAGATAAGAGGGCGGGTGAAGCTTTCTTT. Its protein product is CSVEDKRAGEAFF.

The CDR3 loop reads CASSAPGGVGQPQHF. The DNA for the CDR3 is TGTGCCAGCTCAGCCCCGGGCGGGGTCGGTCAGCCCCAGCATTTT. The chain employs TRBV18 and TRBJ1-5; no definite D call. V dropped 5 bases and J dropped 6 bases, with 17 bases sitting between them. Looked up from germline, CDR1 is KGHSH and CDR2 is LQKENI. The CDR3 contains 15 residues. The whole variable domain, remainder taken from reference TRBV18 and TRBJ1-5, is NAGVMQNPRHLVRRRGQEARLRCSPMKGHSHVYWYRQLPEEGLKFMVYLQKENIIDESGMPKERFSAEFPKEGPSILRIQQVVRGDSAAYFCASSAPGGVGQPQHFGDGTRLSIL.

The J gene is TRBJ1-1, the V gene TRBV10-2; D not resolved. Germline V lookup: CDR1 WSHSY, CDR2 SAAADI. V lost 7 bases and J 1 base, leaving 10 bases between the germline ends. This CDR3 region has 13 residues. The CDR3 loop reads CASTLTGNTEAFF. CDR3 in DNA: TGCGCCAGCACTTTGACTGGGAACACTGAAGCTTTCTTT.

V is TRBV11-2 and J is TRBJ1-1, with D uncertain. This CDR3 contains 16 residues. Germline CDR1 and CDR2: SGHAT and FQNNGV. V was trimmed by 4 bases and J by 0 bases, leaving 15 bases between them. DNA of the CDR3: TGTGCCAGCAGCTCAATAAGATACAGCCTGAACACTGAAGCTTTCTTT. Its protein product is CASSSIRYSLNTEAFF.

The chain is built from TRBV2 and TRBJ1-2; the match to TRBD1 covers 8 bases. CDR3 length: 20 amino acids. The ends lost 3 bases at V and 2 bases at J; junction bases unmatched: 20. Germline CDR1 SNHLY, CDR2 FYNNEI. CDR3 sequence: CASSDPGQADPPIRNYGYTF. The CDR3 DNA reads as TGTGCCAGCAGTGACCCGGGACAGGCAGACCCGCCAATTAGAAACTATGGCTACACCTTC.

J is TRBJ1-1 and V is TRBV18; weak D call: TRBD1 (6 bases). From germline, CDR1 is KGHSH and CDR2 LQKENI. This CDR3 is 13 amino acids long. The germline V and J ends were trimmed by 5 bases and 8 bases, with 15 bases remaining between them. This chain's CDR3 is CASSSIDGTEAFF. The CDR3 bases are TGTGCCAGCTCATCAATCGACGGGACAGAAGCTTTCTTT.

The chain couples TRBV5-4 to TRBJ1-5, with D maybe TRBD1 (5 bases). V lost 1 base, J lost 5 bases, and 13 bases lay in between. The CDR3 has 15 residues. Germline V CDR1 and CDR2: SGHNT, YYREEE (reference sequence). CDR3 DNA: TGTGCCAGCAGCTTGCCAGGACAAGTCCATCAGCCCCAGCATTTT. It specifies CASSLPGQVHQPQHF.

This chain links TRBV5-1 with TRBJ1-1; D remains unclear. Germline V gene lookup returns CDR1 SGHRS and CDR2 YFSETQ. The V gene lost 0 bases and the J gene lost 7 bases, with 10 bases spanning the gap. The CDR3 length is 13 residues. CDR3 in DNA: TGCGCCAGCAGCTTGGCGGGTGGAGTTGAAGCTTTCTTT. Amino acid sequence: CASSLAGGVEAFF.